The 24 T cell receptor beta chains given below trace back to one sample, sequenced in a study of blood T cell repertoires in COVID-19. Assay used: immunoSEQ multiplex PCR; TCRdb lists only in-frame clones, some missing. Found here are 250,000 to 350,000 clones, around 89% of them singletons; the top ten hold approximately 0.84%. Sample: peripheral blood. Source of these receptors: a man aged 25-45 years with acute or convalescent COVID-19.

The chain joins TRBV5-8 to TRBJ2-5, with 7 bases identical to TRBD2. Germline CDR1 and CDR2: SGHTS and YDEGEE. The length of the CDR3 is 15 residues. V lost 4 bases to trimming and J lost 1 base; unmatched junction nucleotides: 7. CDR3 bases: TGTGCCAGCAGCCGAGGGCGGGGGACCCAAGAGACCCAGTACTTC. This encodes CASSRGRGTQETQYF. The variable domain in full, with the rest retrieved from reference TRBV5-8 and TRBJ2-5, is EAGVTQSPTHLIKTRGQQATLRCSPISGHTSVYWYQQALGLGLQFLLWYDEGEERNRGNFPPRFSGRQFPNYSSELNVNALELEDSALYLCASSRGRGTQETQYFGPGTRLLVL.

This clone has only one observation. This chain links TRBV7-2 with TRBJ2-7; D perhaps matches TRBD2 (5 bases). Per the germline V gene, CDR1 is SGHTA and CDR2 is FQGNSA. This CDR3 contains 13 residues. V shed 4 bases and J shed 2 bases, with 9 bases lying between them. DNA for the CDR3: TGTGCCAGCAGCTGGAGCGGAGCCTACGAGCAGTACTTC. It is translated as CASSWSGAYEQYF.

This chain's CDR3 is CAESPGTGGVVEQYF. The CDR3 nucleotides read TGTGCCGAAAGTCCCGGGACAGGGGGCGTCGTCGAGCAGTACTTC. The chain couples TRBV28 to TRBJ2-7; 12 nucleotides match TRBD1. The CDR3 is made up of 15 amino acids. The germline CDR1 and CDR2 sequences are MDHEN and SYDVKM. With 11 bases clipped from V and 6 bases from J, the junction kept 14 bases outside the gene matches.

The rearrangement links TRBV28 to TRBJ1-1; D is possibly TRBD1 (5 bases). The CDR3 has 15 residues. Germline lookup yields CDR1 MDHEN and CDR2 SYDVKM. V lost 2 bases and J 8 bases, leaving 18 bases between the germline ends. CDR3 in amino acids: CASSLEAGVRAEAFF. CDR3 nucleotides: TGTGCCAGCAGTTTAGAGGCGGGGGTTCGGGCGGAAGCTTTCTTT.

The CDR3 DNA is TGTGCCAGCAGTTTCCCCCGACAGGTCTCTGGAAACACCATATATTTT. Amino acid sequence: CASSFPRQVSGNTIYF. The chain couples TRBV2 to TRBJ1-3; possibly TRBD1 for D (6 bases). This CDR3 contains 16 residues. Per the germline V gene, CDR1 is SNHLY and CDR2 is FYNNEI. V dropped 5 bases and J dropped 0 bases, with 14 bases sitting between them.

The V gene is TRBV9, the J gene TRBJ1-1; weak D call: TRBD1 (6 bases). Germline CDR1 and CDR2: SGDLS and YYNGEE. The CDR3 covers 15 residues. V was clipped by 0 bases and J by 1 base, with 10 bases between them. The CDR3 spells CASSVEGHPNTEAFF. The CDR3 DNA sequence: TGTGCCAGCAGCGTAGAGGGACACCCGAACACTGAAGCTTTCTTT.

CDR3 residues: CASKVGTGGFRTLNTEAFF. In DNA, the CDR3 is TGTGCCAGTAAAGTAGGAACAGGGGGATTTCGAACACTGAACACTGAAGCTTTCTTT. The V and J genes are TRBV19 and TRBJ1-1; 8 nucleotides align to TRBD1. This CDR3 contains 19 residues. V lost 7 bases to trimming and J lost 0 bases; unmatched junction nucleotides: 19. The germline gives CDR1 LNHDA, CDR2 SQIVND (reference sequence). Full variable domain (remainder filled in from reference TRBV19 and TRBJ1-1): DGGITQSPKYLFRKEGQNVTLSCEQNLNHDAMYWYRQDPGQGLRLIYYSQIVNDFQKGDIAEGYSVSREKKESFPLTVTSAQKNPTAFYLCASKVGTGGFRTLNTEAFFGQGTRLTVV.

CDR3 sequence (DNA): TGCAGCGTTGAATTGACAGGGATCAGGGAAAAACTGTTTTTT. Translated: CSVELTGIREKLFF. The gene calls are TRBV29-1 and TRBJ1-4, with 7 nucleotides matching TRBD1. This CDR3 has 14 amino acids. Germline V gene lookup returns CDR1 SQVTM and CDR2 ANQGSEA. V was pared by 2 bases and J by 8 bases, with 8 bases of the junction left unmatched.

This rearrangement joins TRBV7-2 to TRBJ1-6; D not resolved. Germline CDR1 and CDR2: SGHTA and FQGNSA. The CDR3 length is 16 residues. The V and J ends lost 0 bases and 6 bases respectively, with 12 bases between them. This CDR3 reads CASSLAIWRSNSPLHF. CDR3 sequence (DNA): TGTGCCAGCAGCTTAGCAATCTGGCGGAGTAATTCACCCCTCCACTTT. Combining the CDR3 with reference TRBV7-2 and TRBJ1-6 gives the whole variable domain GAGVSQSPSNKVTEKGKDVELRCDPISGHTALYWYRQSLGQGLEFLIYFQGNSAPDKSGLPSDRFSAERTGGSVSTLTIQRTQQEDSAVYLCASSLAIWRSNSPLHFGNGTRLTVT.

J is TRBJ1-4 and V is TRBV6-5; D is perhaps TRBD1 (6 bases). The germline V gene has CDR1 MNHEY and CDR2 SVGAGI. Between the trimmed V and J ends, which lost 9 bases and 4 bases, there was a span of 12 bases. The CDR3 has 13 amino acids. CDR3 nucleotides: TGTGCCAGTAGACAGGTCGTTAATGAAAAACTGTTTTTT. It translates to CASRQVVNEKLFF.

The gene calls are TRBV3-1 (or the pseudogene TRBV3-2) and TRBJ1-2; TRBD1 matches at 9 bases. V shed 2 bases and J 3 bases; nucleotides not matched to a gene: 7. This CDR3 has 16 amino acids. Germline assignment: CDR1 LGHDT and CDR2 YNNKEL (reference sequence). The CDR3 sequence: CASSQSGTGNYYGYTF. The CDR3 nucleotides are TGTGCCAGCAGCCAATCCGGGACAGGGAACTACTATGGCTACACCTTC.

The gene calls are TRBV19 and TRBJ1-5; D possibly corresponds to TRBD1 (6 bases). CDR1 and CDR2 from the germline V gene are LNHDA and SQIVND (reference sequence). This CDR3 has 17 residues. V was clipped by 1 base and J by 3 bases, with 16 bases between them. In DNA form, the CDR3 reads TGTGCCAGTAGTATAGTTTTGTCAGGGGTCTTCAATCAGCCCCAGCATTTT. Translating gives CASSIVLSGVFNQPQHF.

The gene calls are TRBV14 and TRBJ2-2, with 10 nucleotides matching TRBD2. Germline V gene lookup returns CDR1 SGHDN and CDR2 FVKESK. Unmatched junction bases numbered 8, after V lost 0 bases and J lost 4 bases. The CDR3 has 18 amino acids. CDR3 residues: CASSQDNGLAGGTGELFF. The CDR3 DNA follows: TGTGCCAGCAGCCAAGATAATGGTTTAGCGGGGGGCACCGGGGAGCTGTTTTTT.

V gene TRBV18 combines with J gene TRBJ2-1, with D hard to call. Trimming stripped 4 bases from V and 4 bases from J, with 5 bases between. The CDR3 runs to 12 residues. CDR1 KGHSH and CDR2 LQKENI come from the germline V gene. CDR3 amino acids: CASSLQYNEQFF. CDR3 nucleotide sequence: TGTGCCAGCTCACTACAGTACAATGAGCAGTTCTTC.

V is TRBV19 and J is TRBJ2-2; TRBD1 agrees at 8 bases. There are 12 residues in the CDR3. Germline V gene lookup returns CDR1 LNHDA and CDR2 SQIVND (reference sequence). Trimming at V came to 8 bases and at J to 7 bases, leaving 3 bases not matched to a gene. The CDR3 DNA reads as TGTGCCAGTTACAGGGGGAACGGGGAGCTGTTTTTT. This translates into CASYRGNGELFF.

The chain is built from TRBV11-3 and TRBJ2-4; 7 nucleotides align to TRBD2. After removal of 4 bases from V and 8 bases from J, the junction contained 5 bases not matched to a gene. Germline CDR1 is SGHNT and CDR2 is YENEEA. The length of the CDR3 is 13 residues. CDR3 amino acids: CASSSGGRDIQYF. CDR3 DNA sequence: TGTGCCAGCAGCTCAGGAGGGAGGGACATTCAGTACTTC.

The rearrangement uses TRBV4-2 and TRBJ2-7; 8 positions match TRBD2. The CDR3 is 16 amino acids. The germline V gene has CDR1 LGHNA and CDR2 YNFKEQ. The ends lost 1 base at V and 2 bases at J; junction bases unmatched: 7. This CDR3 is CASSQGGTGGAYEQYF. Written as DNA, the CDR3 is TGTGCCAGCAGCCAAGGGGGGACGGGAGGGGCCTACGAGCAGTACTTC.

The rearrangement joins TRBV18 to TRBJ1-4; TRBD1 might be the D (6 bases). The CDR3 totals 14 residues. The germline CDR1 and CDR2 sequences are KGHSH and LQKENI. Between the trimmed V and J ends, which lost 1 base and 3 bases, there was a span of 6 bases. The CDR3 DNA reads TGTGCCAGCTCACCACAGGGGGCTAATGAAAAACTGTTTTTT. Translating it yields CASSPQGANEKLFF.

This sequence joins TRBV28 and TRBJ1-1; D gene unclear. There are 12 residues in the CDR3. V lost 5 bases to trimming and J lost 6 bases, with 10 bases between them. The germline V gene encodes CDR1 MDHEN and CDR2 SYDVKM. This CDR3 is CASSILSAEAFF. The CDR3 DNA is TGTGCCAGCAGTATTTTGAGCGCTGAAGCTTTCTTT.

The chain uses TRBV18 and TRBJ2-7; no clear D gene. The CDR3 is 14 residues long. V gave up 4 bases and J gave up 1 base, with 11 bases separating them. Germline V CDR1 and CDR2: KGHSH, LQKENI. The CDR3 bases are TGTGCCAGCTCACGGAGCCATGGATCCTACGAGCAGTACTTC. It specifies CASSRSHGSYEQYF. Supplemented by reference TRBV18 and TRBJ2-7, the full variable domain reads NAGVMQNPRHLVRRRGQEARLRCSPMKGHSHVYWYRQLPEEGLKFMVYLQKENIIDESGMPKERFSAEFPKEGPSILRIQQVVRGDSAAYFCASSRSHGSYEQYFGPGTRLTVT.

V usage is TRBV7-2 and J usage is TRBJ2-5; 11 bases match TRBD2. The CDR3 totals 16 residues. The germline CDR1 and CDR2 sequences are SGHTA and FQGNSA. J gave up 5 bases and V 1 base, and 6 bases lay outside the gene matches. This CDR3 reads CASSLGLAGGGETQYF. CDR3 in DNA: TGTGCCAGCAGCTTAGGCCTAGCGGGGGGAGGGGAGACCCAGTACTTC.

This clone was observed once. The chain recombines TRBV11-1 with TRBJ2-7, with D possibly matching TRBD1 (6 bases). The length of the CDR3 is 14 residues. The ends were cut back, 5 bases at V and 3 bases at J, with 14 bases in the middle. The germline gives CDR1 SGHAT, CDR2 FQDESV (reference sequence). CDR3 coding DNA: TGTGCCAGCAGCCCCCGGACAGATTTCTACGAGCAGTACTTC. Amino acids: CASSPRTDFYEQYF.

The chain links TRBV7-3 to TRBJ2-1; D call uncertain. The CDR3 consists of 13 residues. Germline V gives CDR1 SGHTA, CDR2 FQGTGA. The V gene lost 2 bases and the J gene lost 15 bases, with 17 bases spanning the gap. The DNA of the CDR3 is TGTGCCAGCAGCTTATATACGACGCTAGTTCCGTTCTTC. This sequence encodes CASSLYTTLVPFF.

This CDR3 reads CSVRAATANSGANVLTF. The CDR3 DNA sequence: TGCAGCGTCAGGGCGGCGACAGCCAACTCTGGGGCCAACGTCCTGACTTTC. The chain uses TRBV29-1 and TRBJ2-6, with D perhaps TRBD1 (5 bases). The germline V and J ends were trimmed by 6 bases and 0 bases, with 18 bases remaining between them. Germline assignment: CDR1 SQVTM and CDR2 ANQGSEA. CDR3 length: 17 amino acids.